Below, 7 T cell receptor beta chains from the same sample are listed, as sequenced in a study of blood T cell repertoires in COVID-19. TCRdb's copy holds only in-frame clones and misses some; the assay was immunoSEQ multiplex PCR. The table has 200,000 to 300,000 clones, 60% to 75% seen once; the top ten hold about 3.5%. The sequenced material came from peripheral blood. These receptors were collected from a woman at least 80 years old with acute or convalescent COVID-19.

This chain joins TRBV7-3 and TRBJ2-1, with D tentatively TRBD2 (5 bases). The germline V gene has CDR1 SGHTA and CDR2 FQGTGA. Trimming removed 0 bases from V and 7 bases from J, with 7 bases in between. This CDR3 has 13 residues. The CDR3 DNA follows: TGTGCCAGCAGCTTAACCGAGGGAAATGAGCAGTTCTTC. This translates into CASSLTEGNEQFF.

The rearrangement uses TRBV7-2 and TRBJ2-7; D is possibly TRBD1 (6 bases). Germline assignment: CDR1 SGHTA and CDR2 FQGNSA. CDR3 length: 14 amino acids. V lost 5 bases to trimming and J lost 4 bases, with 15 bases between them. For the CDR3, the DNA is TGTGCCAGCAGCCCCTCTTGGACAGCGTACGAGCAGTACTTC. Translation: CASSPSWTAYEQYF.

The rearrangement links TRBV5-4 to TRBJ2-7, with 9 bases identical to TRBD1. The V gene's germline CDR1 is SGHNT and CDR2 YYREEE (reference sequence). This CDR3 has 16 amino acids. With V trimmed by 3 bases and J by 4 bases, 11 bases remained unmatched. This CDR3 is CASSSGQGLVRYEQYF. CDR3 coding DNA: TGTGCCAGCAGCTCCGGACAGGGGCTGGTTCGATACGAGCAGTACTTC.

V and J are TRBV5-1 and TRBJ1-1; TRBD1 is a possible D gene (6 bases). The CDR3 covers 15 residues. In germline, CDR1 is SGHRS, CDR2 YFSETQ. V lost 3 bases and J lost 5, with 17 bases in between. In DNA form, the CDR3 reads TGCGCCAGCAGCTCAAACACACAGGGAAAAACTGAAGCTTTCTTT. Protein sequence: CASSSNTQGKTEAFF.

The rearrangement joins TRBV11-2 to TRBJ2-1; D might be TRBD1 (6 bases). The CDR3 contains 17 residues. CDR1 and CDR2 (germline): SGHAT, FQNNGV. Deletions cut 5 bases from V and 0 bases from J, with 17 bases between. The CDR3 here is CASSTYSDRNSYNEQFF. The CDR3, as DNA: TGTGCCAGCAGCACGTATTCTGACAGGAACTCCTACAATGAGCAGTTCTTC.

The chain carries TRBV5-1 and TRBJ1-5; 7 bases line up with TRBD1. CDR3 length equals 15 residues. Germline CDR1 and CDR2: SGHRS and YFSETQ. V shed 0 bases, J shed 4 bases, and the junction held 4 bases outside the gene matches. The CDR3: CASSLEGGSNQPQHF. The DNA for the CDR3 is TGCGCCAGCAGCTTGGAAGGGGGCTCGAATCAGCCCCAGCATTTT.

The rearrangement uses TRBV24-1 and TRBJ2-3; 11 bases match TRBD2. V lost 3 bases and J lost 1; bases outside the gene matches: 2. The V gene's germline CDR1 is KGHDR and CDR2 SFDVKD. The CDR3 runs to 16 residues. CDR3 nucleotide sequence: TGTGCCACCAGTGATACTAGCGGGAGCGGCACAGATACGCAGTATTTT. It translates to CATSDTSGSGTDTQYF.